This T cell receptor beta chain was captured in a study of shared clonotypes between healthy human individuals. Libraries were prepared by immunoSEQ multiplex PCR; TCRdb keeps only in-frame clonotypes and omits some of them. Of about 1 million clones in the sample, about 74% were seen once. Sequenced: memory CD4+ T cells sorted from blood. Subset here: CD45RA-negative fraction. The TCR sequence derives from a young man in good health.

DNA for the CDR3: TGTGCCAGCAGGGAAAATCTCCACGAGCAGTACTTC. It codes for CASRENLHEQYF. This sequence joins TRBV28 and TRBJ2-7; D remains ambiguous. Germline assignment: CDR1 MDHEN and CDR2 SYDVKM. The CDR3 has 12 amino acids. V was shortened by 6 bases and J by 5 bases, with 11 bases between the two germline ends.